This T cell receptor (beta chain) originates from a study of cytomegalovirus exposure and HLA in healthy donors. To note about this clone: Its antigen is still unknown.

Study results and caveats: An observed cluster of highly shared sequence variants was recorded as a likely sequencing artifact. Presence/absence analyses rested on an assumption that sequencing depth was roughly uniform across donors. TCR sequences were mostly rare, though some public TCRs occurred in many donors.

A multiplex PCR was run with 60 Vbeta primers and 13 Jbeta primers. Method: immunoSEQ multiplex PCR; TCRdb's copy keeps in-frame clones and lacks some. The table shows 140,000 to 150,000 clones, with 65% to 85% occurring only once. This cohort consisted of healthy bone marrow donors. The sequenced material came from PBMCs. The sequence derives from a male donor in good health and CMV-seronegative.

CDR3 DNA sequence: TGTGCCAGCAGTGGGGGGCGGTTTGGGGCCGGATATGGCTACACCTTC. This gives the protein CASSGGRFGAGYGYTF. The chain uses TRBV6-1 and TRBJ1-2; D might be TRBD1 (6 bases). Germline V lookup: CDR1 MNHNS, CDR2 SASEGT. This CDR3 is 16 amino acids long. Trimming shortened V by 4 bases and J by 5 bases, and 20 bases separated the two germline ends.